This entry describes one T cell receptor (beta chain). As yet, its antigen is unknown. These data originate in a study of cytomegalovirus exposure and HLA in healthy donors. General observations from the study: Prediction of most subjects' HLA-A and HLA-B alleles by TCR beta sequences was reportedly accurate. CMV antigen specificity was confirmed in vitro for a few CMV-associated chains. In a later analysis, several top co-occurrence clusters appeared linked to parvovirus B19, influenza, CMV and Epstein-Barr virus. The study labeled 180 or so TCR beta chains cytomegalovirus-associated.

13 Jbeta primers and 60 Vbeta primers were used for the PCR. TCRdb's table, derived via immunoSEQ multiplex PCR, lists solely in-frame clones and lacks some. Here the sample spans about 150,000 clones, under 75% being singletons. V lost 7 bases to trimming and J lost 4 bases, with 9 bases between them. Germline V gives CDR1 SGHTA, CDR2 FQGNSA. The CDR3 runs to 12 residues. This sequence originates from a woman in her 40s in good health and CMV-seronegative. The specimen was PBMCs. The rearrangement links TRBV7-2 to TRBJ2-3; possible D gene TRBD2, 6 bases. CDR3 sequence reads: CASTPGADTQYF. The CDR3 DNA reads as TGTGCCAGCACCCCGGGGGCAGATACGCAGTATTTT.